The entry that follows covers one T cell receptor (beta chain) sequence. These data belong to a study of cytomegalovirus exposure and HLA in healthy donors. Turning to the study itself: 81% of several hundred genotyped donors fell in the Caucasian-associated ancestry cluster.

With 60 Vbeta and 13 Jbeta primers, the PCR was carried out. The table came from immunoSEQ multiplex PCR; TCRdb's copy has only in-frame clones and leaves some out. The data show about 200,000 clones, with about 80% seen just once and roughly 3% held by the top ten. Germline V lookup: CDR1 SGHNT, CDR2 YENEEA. This CDR3 has 17 residues. V lost 2 bases, J lost 7 bases, and 6 bases stayed unmatched. Sequencing input: PBMCs. The genes are TRBV11-3 and TRBJ1-6; 12 bases match TRBD1. The sequence was obtained from a woman aged 25 to 39 in good health and CMV-seronegative. The CDR3 region has the DNA TGTGCCAGCAGCTTACCGGGACAGGGGGCTCCAAATTCACCCCTCCACTTT. It translates to CASSLPGQGAPNSPLHF.